Below are 32 T cell receptor beta chains sequenced from a single sample in a study of PD-L1 blockade in urothelial cancer (TCRdb year 2017). Library method: the immunoSEQ multiplex PCR assay. TCRdb took over this immuneACCESS table, retaining in-frame rearrangements with V and J assigned. Such tables are incomplete; in checked studies, under half of the missing clones stem from an unresolved V gene, and the remainder is unexplained. The sample table contains roughly 100,000 clones; only one count was recorded for approximately 87% of them. Together, the top ten hold 8.4% of the sample. The sample's time point label, decoded: peripheral blood 6 weeks after treatment start. The sequences come from PBMCs, collected around atezolizumab (anti-PD-L1) treatment. The source of these receptors is an older man with urothelial cancer.

This clone was seen just once. The V gene is TRBV2, the J gene TRBJ2-3; TRBD2 matches at 10 bases. This CDR3 region has 15 residues. V lost 2 bases and J lost 4; bases outside the gene matches: 3. From germline, CDR1 is SNHLY and CDR2 FYNNEI. The CDR3 protein is CASSELAGEADTQYF. The DNA of the CDR3 is TGTGCCAGCAGTGAACTAGCGGGAGAGGCAGATACGCAGTATTTT.

The DNA of the CDR3 is TGTGCCAGCAGTTACTCGCTGGCGGAGGAGACCCAGTACTTC. This codes for CASSYSLAEETQYF. The chain uses TRBV6-5 and TRBJ2-5, with unresolved D. Trimming left V 0 bases short and J 5 bases short, with 10 bases between. Per germline, CDR1 MNHEY and CDR2 SVGAGI. CDR3 length: 14 amino acids.

V usage is TRBV4-3 and J usage is TRBJ1-1; D unclear. From germline, CDR1 is LGHNA and CDR2 YSLEER. This CDR3 has 13 residues. Trimming stripped 0 bases from V and 11 bases from J, with 13 bases between. CDR3 in DNA: TGCGCCAGCAGCCAAGATGCCAGCGGAAGGGCTTTCTTT. Translation gives CASSQDASGRAFF.

V and J are TRBV7-3 and TRBJ2-1, with D tentatively TRBD1 (6 bases). From germline, CDR1 is SGHTA and CDR2 FQGTGA. The CDR3 is 13 residues long. V was cut by 5 bases and J by 6 bases, with 11 bases left in between. This CDR3 reads CASSPGQANEQFF. The CDR3 DNA is TGTGCCAGCAGCCCGGGACAAGCCAATGAGCAGTTCTTC.

V is TRBV11-2 and J is TRBJ2-7; 8 nucleotides agree with TRBD2. Germline V gene data show CDR1 as SGHAT and CDR2 as FQNNGV. The CDR3 has 13 amino acids. V shed 6 bases and J 5 bases; nucleotides not matched to a gene: 6. Here the CDR3 reads CASRGGGYHEQYF. Here the CDR3 DNA reads TGTGCCAGCAGGGGCGGGGGGTACCACGAGCAGTACTTC.

The V gene is TRBV11-3, the J gene TRBJ2-3; 12 bases are shared with TRBD2. Germline V gene sequence: CDR1 SGHNT, CDR2 YENEEA. V was clipped by 5 bases and J by 5 bases; unmatched bases: 8. The CDR3 contains 16 residues. The DNA of the CDR3 is TGTGCCAGCAGCCCCCGACTAGCGGGAGTGGGAGATACGCAGTATTTT. Amino acid sequence: CASSPRLAGVGDTQYF. The full variable domain, completed using reference TRBV11-3 and TRBJ2-3, is EAGVVQSPRYKIIEKKQPVAFWCNPISGHNTLYWYLQNLGQGPELLIRYENEEAVDDSQLPKDRFSAERLKGVDSTLKIQPAELGDSAVYLCASSPRLAGVGDTQYFGPGTRLTVL.

The genes are TRBV5-1 and TRBJ1-2; maybe TRBD1 (6 bases). V was cut by 5 bases and J by 2 bases, with 13 bases left in between. Germline-derived CDR1 and CDR2 are SGHRS and YFSETQ. There are 14 residues in the CDR3. CDR3 nucleotide sequence: TGCGCCAGCAGACCGGGACAAGGAAACTATGGCTACACCTTC. Its protein is CASRPGQGNYGYTF.

The chain recombines TRBV5-6 with TRBJ1-5, with TRBD1 identical over 7 bases. Germline trimming cut 3 bases from V and 8 bases from J; bases unmatched to any gene: 11. CDR3 length: 15 residues. Germline V CDR1 and CDR2: SGHDT, YYEEEE. CDR3 sequence reads: CASSSRTGRAEPQHF. CDR3 nucleotides: TGTGCCAGCAGCTCCCGGACAGGCCGGGCGGAGCCCCAGCATTTT. The full variable domain, in which reference TRBV5-6 and TRBJ1-5 provide the parts outside the CDR3, is DAGVTQSPTHLIKTRGQQVTLRCSPKSGHDTVSWYQQALGQGPQFIFQYYEEEERQRGNFPDRFSGHQFPNYSSELNVNALLLGDSALYLCASSSRTGRAEPQHFGDGTRLSIL.

The CDR3 spells CASSPGGGGLAGRFSYNEQFF. For the CDR3, the DNA is TGTGCCAGCAGCCCCGGAGGGGGGGGTCTAGCGGGGAGATTCTCCTACAATGAGCAGTTCTTC. This chain joins TRBV7-3 and TRBJ2-1, with 9 bases that match TRBD2. The germline V gene has CDR1 SGHTA and CDR2 FQGTGA. The ends lost 5 bases at V and 0 bases at J; junction bases unmatched: 20. This CDR3 contains 21 residues.

The chain joins TRBV18 to TRBJ2-1; 7 bases map to TRBD1. The germline gives CDR1 KGHSH, CDR2 LQKENI. This CDR3 comprises 15 residues. J gave up 1 base and V 5 bases, and 5 bases lay outside the gene matches. The CDR3 nucleotides are TGTGCCAGCTCATATACAGGGGTATCCTACAATGAGCAGTTCTTC. As protein: CASSYTGVSYNEQFF.

CDR3 in amino acids: CAISRTGTTYEQYF. The CDR3 DNA is TGTGCCATCAGCCGGACAGGGACCACCTACGAGCAGTACTTC. The J gene is TRBJ2-7, the V gene TRBV10-3; 8 bases are shared with TRBD1. V lost 6 bases, J lost 2 bases, and 6 bases stayed unmatched. Germline assignment: CDR1 ENHRY and CDR2 SYGVKD. CDR3 size: 14 residues.

The J gene is TRBJ1-2, the V gene TRBV5-1; possible D gene TRBD1, 6 bases. CDR3 length: 15 amino acids. Trimming took 5 bases from V and 0 from J, leaving 14 bases between them. From germline, CDR1 is SGHRS and CDR2 YFSETQ. The CDR3 loop is CASREGGAANYGYTF. CDR3 coding DNA: TGCGCCAGCAGGGAGGGGGGGGCCGCTAACTATGGCTACACCTTC.

This rearrangement joins TRBV5-1 to TRBJ1-1; no reliable D call. V was clipped by 3 bases and J by 0 bases, with 9 bases between them. This CDR3 is built from 14 residues. Germline V CDR1 and CDR2: SGHRS, YFSETQ. This chain's CDR3 is CASSSAGMNTEAFF. DNA of the CDR3: TGCGCCAGCAGCTCAGCGGGAATGAACACTGAAGCTTTCTTT.

V gene TRBV4-1 combines with J gene TRBJ2-1; 10 bases fit TRBD2. This CDR3 is built from 14 residues. The ends lost 0 bases at V and 12 bases at J; junction bases unmatched: 5. Germline-derived CDR1 and CDR2 are MGHRA and YSYEKL. In nucleotides, the CDR3 is TGCGCCAGCAGCCAAGATACTAGCGGGGTGCGGCAGTTCTTC. It translates to CASSQDTSGVRQFF.

The chain links TRBV7-2 to TRBJ2-5; 9 bases are shared with TRBD2. CDR1 is SGHTA, CDR2 FQGNSA, per germline. This CDR3 region has 15 residues. J was trimmed by 7 bases and V by 3 bases; bases with no gene match: 9. The CDR3: CASSFEAGGPWTQYF. The DNA of the CDR3 is TGTGCCAGCAGCTTCGAAGCGGGGGGCCCTTGGACCCAGTACTTC.

J is TRBJ1-4 and V is TRBV11-2; D not certain. CDR1 SGHAT and CDR2 FQNNGV come from the germline V gene. The CDR3 sequence is 13 residues long. Between the trimmed V and J ends, which lost 8 bases and 4 bases, there was a span of 11 bases. The CDR3 DNA sequence: TGTGCCAGCGGGGAGGGATATAATGAAAAACTGTTTTTT. This gives the protein CASGEGYNEKLFF.

A single count supports this clone. This chain uses TRBV5-4 with TRBJ1-1, with 7 bases lining up with TRBD1. Germline loops: CDR1 SGHNT, CDR2 YYREEE (reference sequence). The V gene end was trimmed by 0 bases and the J gene end by 4 bases; junction bases not matched to a gene: 6. The CDR3 covers 15 residues. This CDR3 reads CASSLEQGISTEAFF. In DNA, the CDR3 is TGTGCCAGCAGCTTGGAACAGGGGATCAGCACTGAAGCTTTCTTT.

This rearrangement joins TRBV7-2 to TRBJ1-2; 7 nucleotides line up with TRBD1. The CDR3 runs 13 residues. CDR1 SGHTA and CDR2 FQGNSA come from the germline V gene. J gave up 2 bases and V 4 bases, and 1 base lay outside the gene matches. Written as DNA, the CDR3 is TGTGCCAGCAGCTCGACAGGGAACTATGGCTACACCTTC. Encoded protein: CASSSTGNYGYTF.

The rearrangement uses TRBV5-1 and TRBJ2-7, with D possibly matching TRBD1 (6 bases). The CDR3 length is 14 residues. The germline V and J ends were trimmed by 1 base and 6 bases, with 14 bases remaining between them. Per the germline V gene, CDR1 is SGHRS and CDR2 is YFSETQ. CDR3 loop: CASSLYQGNGEQYF. For the CDR3, the DNA is TGCGCCAGCAGCTTGTATCAGGGGAACGGCGAGCAGTACTTC.

This clone occurred once. The chain employs TRBV11-1 and TRBJ1-1; a weak D match, TRBD1 (6 bases). Deletions cut 2 bases from V and 0 bases from J, with 10 bases between. The CDR3 is 15 amino acids. Germline CDR1 SGHAT, CDR2 FQDESV (reference sequence). The CDR3 loop is CASSLSGGLNTEAFF. Written as DNA, the CDR3 is TGTGCCAGCAGCTTATCGGGGGGCCTGAACACTGAAGCTTTCTTT.

This chain links TRBV4-2 with TRBJ2-7, with 8 bases fitting TRBD2. J gave up 4 bases and V 1 base, and 9 bases lay outside the gene matches. CDR1 and CDR2 (germline): LGHNA, YNFKEQ. The CDR3 sequence is 16 residues long. The CDR3 DNA sequence: TGTGCCAGCAGCCAAGCTGGTGCAGCGGGAGAATACGAGCAGTACTTC. Translation: CASSQAGAAGEYEQYF.

This clone has only one observation. The CDR3 protein is CASSLQGLNEQFF. CDR3 nucleotides: TGTGCCAGCAGCTTACAGGGACTCAATGAGCAGTTCTTC. V and J are TRBV7-2 and TRBJ2-1; weak D call: TRBD2 (6 bases). The V and J ends lost 2 bases and 6 bases respectively, with 8 bases between them. Germline loops: CDR1 SGHTA, CDR2 FQGNSA. This CDR3 spans 13 amino acids.

This clone was detected only a few times. The gene calls are TRBV7-9 and TRBJ2-3; a possible D gene is TRBD1 (5 bases). Deletions cut 0 bases from V and 6 bases from J, with 7 bases between. The CDR3 has 13 amino acids. The germline V gene has CDR1 SEHNR and CDR2 FQNEAQ (reference sequence). CDR3 sequence reads: CASSLAQGDTQYF. The DNA for the CDR3 is TGTGCCAGCAGCTTAGCTCAGGGCGATACGCAGTATTTT.

The chain is built from TRBV9 and TRBJ2-1; D is uncertain. Germline lookup yields CDR1 SGDLS and CDR2 YYNGEE. There are 19 residues in the CDR3. Trimming stripped 3 bases from V and 0 bases from J, with 22 bases between. The CDR3 sequence: CASSAGAEARESSYNEQFF. CDR3 nucleotide sequence: TGTGCCAGCAGCGCCGGAGCCGAGGCTCGCGAGAGCTCCTACAATGAGCAGTTCTTC.

V usage is TRBV19 and J usage is TRBJ2-1; D is ambiguous. The V and J ends lost 2 bases and 0 bases respectively, with 11 bases between them. CDR1 and CDR2 from the germline V gene are LNHDA and SQIVND (reference sequence). This CDR3 is built from 16 residues. This chain's CDR3 is CASSIMLYNSYNEQFF. CDR3 DNA sequence: TGTGCCAGTAGTATAATGTTGTATAACTCCTACAATGAGCAGTTCTTC. The whole variable domain, filled in from reference TRBV19 and TRBJ2-1, reads DGGITQSPKYLFRKEGQNVTLSCEQNLNHDAMYWYRQDPGQGLRLIYYSQIVNDFQKGDIAEGYSVSREKKESFPLTVTSAQKNPTAFYLCASSIMLYNSYNEQFFGPGTRLTVL.

The CDR3 DNA sequence: TGCGCCAGCAGCCAAGTCAGGACTAGCGGGGGGGCCAAAAACATTCAGTACTTC. Amino acids: CASSQVRTSGGAKNIQYF. This chain uses TRBV4-1 with TRBJ2-4, with 14 bases that match TRBD2. CDR3 length: 18 residues. Germline lookup yields CDR1 MGHRA and CDR2 YSYEKL. With 1 base clipped from V and 1 base from J, the junction kept 3 bases outside the gene matches.

This clone has only one observation. This sequence joins TRBV5-1 and TRBJ1-4, with 7 bases aligning to TRBD1. CDR1 is SGHRS, CDR2 YFSETQ, per germline. CDR3 length equals 14 residues. Unmatched junction bases numbered 4, after V lost 3 bases and J lost 5 bases. The CDR3 DNA sequence: TGCGCCAGCAGCTCCGGGACAGTAAATGAAAAACTGTTTTTT. Protein sequence: CASSSGTVNEKLFF.

V usage is TRBV25-1 and J usage is TRBJ1-1; the D gene is possibly TRBD1 (6 bases). CDR1 and CDR2 (germline): MGHDK, SYGVNS. The V gene lost 5 bases and the J gene lost 4 bases, with 20 bases spanning the gap. The CDR3 totals 16 residues. The CDR3 loop is CASSPPAPHRATEAFF. CDR3 nucleotide sequence: TGTGCCAGCAGTCCCCCCGCCCCTCACAGGGCCACTGAAGCTTTCTTT.

The genes are TRBV7-8 and TRBJ2-2; D is perhaps TRBD2 (6 bases). Germline loops: CDR1 SGHVS, CDR2 FQNEAQ. The CDR3 is 15 residues long. Trimming stripped 3 bases from V and 4 bases from J, with 12 bases between. CDR3 amino acids: CASSFWAGSTGELFF. The CDR3 coding sequence is TGTGCCAGCAGCTTTTGGGCGGGGAGCACCGGGGAGCTGTTTTTT.

V is TRBV5-5 and J is TRBJ2-7, with 7 nucleotides matching TRBD1. This CDR3 spans 16 amino acids. CDR1 SGHKS and CDR2 YYEKEE come from the germline V gene (reference sequence). Trimming took 4 bases from V and 2 from J; bases not matched to a gene: 12. The CDR3: CASSILTGRDPYEQYF. In DNA form, the CDR3 reads TGTGCCAGCAGCATCCTGACAGGGCGAGACCCCTACGAGCAGTACTTC.

The chain carries TRBV27 and TRBJ1-1; D gene uncertain. CDR1 is MNHEY and CDR2 is SMNVEV in the germline V gene (reference sequence). Trimming removed 2 bases from V and 1 base from J, with 11 bases in between. There are 15 residues in the CDR3. CDR3 amino acids: CASSLPRNENTEAFF. The CDR3 bases are TGTGCCAGCAGTTTACCCAGGAACGAGAACACTGAAGCTTTCTTT.

V and J are TRBV28 and TRBJ1-1, with D hard to call. Between the trimmed V and J ends, which lost 6 bases and 0 bases, there was a span of 5 bases. CDR3 length: 12 residues. Germline CDR1 and CDR2: MDHEN and SYDVKM. The CDR3, as DNA: TGTGCCAGCAGCCACATGAACACTGAAGCTTTCTTT. Amino acid sequence: CASSHMNTEAFF.